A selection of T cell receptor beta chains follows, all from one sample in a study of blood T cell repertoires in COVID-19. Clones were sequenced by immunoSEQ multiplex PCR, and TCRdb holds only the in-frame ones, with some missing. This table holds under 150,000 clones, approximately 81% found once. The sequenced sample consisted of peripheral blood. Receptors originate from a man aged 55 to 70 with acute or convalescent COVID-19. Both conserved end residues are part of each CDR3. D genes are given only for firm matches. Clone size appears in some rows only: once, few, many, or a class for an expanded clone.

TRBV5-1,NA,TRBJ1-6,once,CASSIDREYSPLHF,TGCGCCAGCAGCATCGACAGAGAATATTCACCCCTCCACTTT
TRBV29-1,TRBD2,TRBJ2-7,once,CSVGLAVGEQYF,TGCAGCGTGGGACTAGCGGTGGGCGAGCAGTACTTC
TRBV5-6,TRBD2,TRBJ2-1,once,CASSNLAGSYNEQFF,TGTGCCAGCAGCAACCTAGCGGGCTCCTACAATGAGCAGTTCTTC
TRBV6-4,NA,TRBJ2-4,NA,CASSEGEWNIQYF,TGTGCCAGCAGTGAGGGCGAGTGGAACATTCAGTACTTC
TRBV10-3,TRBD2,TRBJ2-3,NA,CAISGLASTDTQYF,TGTGCCATCAGTGGACTAGCGAGCACAGATACGCAGTATTTT
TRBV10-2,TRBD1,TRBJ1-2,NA,CASRETGAYYGYTF,TGCGCCAGCAGGGAGACAGGGGCTTACTATGGCTACACCTTC
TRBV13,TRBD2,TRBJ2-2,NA,CASSSPTSGRDTGELFF,TGTGCCAGCAGCTCCCCAACTAGCGGGAGAGACACCGGGGAGCTGTTTTTT
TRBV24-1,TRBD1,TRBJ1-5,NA,CATSDTRTGTNQPQHF,TGTGCCACCAGTGATACCAGGACAGGGACGAATCAGCCCCAGCATTTT
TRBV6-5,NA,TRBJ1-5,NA,CASSYGLQGPNQPQHF,TGTGCCAGCAGTTACGGATTACAGGGTCCCAATCAGCCCCAGCATTTT
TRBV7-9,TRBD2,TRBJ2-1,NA,CASSLGRGSWNEQFF,TGTGCCAGCAGCTTGGGGAGGGGCAGTTGGAATGAGCAGTTCTTC
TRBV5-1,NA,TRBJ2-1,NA,CASSTPTREVSLHGDEQFF,TGCGCCAGCAGCACACCGACTAGGGAAGTTTCCCTACACGGCGATGAGCAGTTCTTC
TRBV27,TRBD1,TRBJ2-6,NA,CASSPDRVEGANVLTF,TGTGCCAGCAGTCCGGACAGGGTTGAAGGGGCCAACGTCCTGACTTTC
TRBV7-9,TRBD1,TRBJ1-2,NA,CASSLDRGAAGYTF,TGTGCCAGCAGCTTAGACAGGGGGGCCGCCGGCTACACCTTC
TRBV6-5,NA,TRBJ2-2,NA,CAIQRGPGELFF,TGTGCCATCCAAAGGGGTCCCGGGGAGCTGTTTTTT
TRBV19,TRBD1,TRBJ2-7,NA,CASSIQDRGRSEQYF,TGTGCCAGTAGTATCCAGGACAGGGGGCGAAGCGAGCAGTACTTC
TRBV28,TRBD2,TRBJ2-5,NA,CASRPGLAGGQETQYF,TGTGCCAGCAGGCCGGGACTAGCGGGAGGGCAAGAGACCCAGTACTTC
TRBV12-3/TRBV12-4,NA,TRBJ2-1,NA,CASSLVVSHEQFF,TGTGCCAGCAGTTTAGTAGTAAGCCATGAGCAGTTCTTC
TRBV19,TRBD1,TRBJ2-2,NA,CASMDWDRTNTGELFF,TGTGCCAGTATGGACTGGGACAGGACGAACACCGGGGAGCTGTTTTTT